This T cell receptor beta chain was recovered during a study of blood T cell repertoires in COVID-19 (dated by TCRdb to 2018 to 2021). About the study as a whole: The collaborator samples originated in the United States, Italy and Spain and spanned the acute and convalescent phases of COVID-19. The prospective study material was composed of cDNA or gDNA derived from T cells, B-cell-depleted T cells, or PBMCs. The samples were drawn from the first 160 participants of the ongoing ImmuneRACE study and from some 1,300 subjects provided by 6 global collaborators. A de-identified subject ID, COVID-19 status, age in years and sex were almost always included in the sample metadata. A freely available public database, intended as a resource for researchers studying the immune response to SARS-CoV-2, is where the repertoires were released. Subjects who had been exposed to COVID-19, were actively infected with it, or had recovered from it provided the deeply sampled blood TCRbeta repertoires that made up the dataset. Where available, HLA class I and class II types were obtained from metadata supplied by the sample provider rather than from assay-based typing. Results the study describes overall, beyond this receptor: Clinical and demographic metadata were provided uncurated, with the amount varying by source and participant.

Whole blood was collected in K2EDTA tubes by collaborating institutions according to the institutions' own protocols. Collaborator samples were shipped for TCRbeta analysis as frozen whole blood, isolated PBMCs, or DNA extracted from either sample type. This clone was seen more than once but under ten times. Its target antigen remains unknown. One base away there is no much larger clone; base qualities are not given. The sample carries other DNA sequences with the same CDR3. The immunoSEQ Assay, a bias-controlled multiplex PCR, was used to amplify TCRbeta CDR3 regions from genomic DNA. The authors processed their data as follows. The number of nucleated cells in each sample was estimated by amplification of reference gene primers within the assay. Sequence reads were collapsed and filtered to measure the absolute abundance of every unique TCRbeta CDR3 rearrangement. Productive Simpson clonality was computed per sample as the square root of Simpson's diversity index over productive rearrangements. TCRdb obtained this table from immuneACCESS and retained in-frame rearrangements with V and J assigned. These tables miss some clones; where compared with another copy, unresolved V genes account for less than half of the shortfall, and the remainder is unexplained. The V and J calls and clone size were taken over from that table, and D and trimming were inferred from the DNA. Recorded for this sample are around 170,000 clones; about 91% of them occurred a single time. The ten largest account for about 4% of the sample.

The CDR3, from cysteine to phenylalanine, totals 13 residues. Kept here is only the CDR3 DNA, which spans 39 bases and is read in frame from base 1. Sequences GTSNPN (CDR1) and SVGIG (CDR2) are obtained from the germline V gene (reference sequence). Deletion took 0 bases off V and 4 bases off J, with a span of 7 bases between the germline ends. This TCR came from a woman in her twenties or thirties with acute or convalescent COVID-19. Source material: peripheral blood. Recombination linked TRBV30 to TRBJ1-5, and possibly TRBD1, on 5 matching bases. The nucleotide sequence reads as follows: TGTGCCTGGAGTGTTAGGGGAAATCAGCCCCAGCATTTT. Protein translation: CAWSVRGNQPQHF.